The sample holds a few counts of the clone carrying this T cell receptor (beta chain). Antigen: not known. The data stem from a study of T-cell memory formation after mild COVID-19. The TCR alpha and TCR beta cDNA libraries, bearing sample barcodes and UMIs, were generated by 5'RACE using constant-segment primers. From the 5' RACE reads, TCRdb called clonotypes with MiXCR, one entry per CDR3 protein. Among hundreds of thousands of distinct CDR3 sequences listed, about a fifth were seen once. Findings of the study overall: The appearance of some responding clones in pre-infection memory suggested that cross-reactive memory joined. While clones contracting from day 15 to 85 were balanced between CD4 and CD8, later expanders leaned CD4+. Researchers report contracting CD4+ clones mostly in CM and EM, with CD8+ clones in EMRA.

V was trimmed by 5 bases and J by 4 bases, leaving 12 bases between them. The CDR3 covers 13 residues. CDR1 DFQATT and CDR2 SNEGSKA come from the germline V gene (reference sequence). The receptor comes from an adult woman who had mild COVID-19 (a few samples of this study predate the infection). Cell type and time point are not known. This chain links TRBV20-1 with TRBJ2-1; the D call may be TRBD1 or TRBD2 (5 bases each). Sequenced: PBMCs or a T cell subset sorted from them (not recorded which). CDR3 in DNA: TGCAGTGCTGCCGGGACCGAATACAATGAGCAGTTCTTC. Its translation: CSAAGTEYNEQFF.